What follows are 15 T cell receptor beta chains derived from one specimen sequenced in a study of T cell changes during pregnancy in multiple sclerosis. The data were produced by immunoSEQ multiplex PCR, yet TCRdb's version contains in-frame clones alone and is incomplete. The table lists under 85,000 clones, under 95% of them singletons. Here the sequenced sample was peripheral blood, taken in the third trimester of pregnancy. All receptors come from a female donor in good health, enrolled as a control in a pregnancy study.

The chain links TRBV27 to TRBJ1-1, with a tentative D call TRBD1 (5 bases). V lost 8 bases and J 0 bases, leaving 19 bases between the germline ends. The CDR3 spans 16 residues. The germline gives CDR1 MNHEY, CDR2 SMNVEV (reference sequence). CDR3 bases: TGTGCCAGCCAATCAACCCCGGGCAGGGTGAACACTGAAGCTTTCTTT. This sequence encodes CASQSTPGRVNTEAFF.

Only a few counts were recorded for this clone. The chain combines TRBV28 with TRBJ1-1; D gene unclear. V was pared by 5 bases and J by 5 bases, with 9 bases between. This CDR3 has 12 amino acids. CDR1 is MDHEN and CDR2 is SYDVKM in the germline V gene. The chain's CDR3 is CASSPRWTEAFF. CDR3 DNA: TGTGCCAGCAGTCCCCGGTGGACTGAAGCTTTCTTT.

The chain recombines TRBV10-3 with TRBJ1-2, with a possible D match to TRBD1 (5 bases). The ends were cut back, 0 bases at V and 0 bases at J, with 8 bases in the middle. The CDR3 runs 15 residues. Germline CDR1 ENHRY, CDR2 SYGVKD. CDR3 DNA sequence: TGTGCCATCAGTGAGTCGACAGCTACTAACTATGGCTACACCTTC. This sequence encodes CAISESTATNYGYTF.

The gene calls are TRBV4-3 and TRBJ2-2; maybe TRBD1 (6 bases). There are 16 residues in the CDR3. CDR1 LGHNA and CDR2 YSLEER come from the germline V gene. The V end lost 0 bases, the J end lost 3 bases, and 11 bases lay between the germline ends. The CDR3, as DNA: TGCGCCAGCAGCCAAGAGATAGGGGGATACACCGGGGAGCTGTTTTTT. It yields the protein CASSQEIGGYTGELFF.

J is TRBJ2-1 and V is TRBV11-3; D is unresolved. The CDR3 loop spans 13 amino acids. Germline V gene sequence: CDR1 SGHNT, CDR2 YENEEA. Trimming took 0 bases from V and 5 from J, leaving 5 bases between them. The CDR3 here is CASSLDTDNEQFF. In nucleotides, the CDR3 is TGTGCCAGCAGCTTAGATACGGACAATGAGCAGTTCTTC.

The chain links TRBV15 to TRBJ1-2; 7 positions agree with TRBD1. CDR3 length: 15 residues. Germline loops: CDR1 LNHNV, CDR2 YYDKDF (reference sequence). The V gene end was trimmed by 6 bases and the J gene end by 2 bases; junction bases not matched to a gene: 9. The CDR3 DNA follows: TGTGCCACCAGATCCTCTGGACAGGCCAACTATGGCTACACCTTC. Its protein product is CATRSSGQANYGYTF.

DNA of the CDR3: TGTGCCAGCAGTAGGACTAGCGGATACAATGAGCAGTTCTTC. It is translated as CASSRTSGYNEQFF. The chain recombines TRBV6-5 with TRBJ2-1, with TRBD2 matching 10 bases. With 5 bases clipped from V and 4 bases from J, the junction kept 2 bases outside the gene matches. Germline-derived CDR1 and CDR2 are MNHEY and SVGAGI. CDR3 size: 14 residues.

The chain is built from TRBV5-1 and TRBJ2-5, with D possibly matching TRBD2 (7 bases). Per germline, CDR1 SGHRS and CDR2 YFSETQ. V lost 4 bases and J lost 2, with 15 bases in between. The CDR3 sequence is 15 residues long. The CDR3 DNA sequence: TGCGCCAGCAGCGGTATCGGGGGGCAGCAAGAGACCCAGTACTTC. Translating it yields CASSGIGGQQETQYF. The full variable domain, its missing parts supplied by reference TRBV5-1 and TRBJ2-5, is KAGVTQTPRYLIKTRGQQVTLSCSPISGHRSVSWYQQTPGQGLQFLFEYFSETQRNKGNFPGRFSGRQFSNSRSEMNVSTLELGDSALYLCASSGIGGQQETQYFGPGTRLLVL.

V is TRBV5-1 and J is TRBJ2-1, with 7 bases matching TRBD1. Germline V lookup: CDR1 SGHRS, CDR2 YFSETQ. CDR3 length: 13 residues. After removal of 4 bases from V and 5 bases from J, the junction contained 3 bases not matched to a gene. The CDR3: CASSGGQNNEQFF. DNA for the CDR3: TGCGCCAGCAGCGGGGGACAGAACAATGAGCAGTTCTTC.

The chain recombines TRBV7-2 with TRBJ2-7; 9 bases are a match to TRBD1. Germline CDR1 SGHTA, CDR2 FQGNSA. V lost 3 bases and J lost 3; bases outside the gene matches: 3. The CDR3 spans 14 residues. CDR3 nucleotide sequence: TGTGCCAGCAGCTTGGGGGGACAGGGCTACGAGCAGTACTTC. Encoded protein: CASSLGGQGYEQYF. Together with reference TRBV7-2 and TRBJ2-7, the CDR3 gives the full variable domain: GAGVSQSPSNKVTEKGKDVELRCDPISGHTALYWYRQSLGQGLEFLIYFQGNSAPDKSGLPSDRFSAERTGGSVSTLTIQRTQQEDSAVYLCASSLGGQGYEQYFGPGTRLTVT.

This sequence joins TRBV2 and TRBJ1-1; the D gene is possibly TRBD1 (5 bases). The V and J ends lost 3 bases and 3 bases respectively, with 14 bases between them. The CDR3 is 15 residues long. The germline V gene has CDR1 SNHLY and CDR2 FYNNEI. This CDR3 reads CASSDKGRSYTEAFF. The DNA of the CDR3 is TGTGCCAGCAGTGACAAGGGGCGCTCTTACACTGAAGCTTTCTTT.

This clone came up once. CDR3 sequence: CASSETRQGFYEQYF. The CDR3 DNA is TGTGCCAGCAGTGAAACCCGACAGGGTTTCTACGAGCAGTACTTC. This chain uses TRBV6-1 with TRBJ2-7; TRBD1 aligns across 7 bases. The V segment lost 2 bases and the J segment 3 bases; nucleotides outside the gene matches: 7. This CDR3 has 15 amino acids. Per germline, CDR1 MNHNS and CDR2 SASEGT.

The CDR3 spells CASSLLAGGGTDTQYF. The CDR3 region has the DNA TGTGCCAGCAGTTTACTAGCGGGGGGCGGCACAGATACGCAGTATTTT. The J gene is TRBJ2-3, the V gene TRBV6-6; 12 bases are a match to TRBD2. Germline trimming cut 4 bases from V and 1 base from J; bases unmatched to any gene: 3. The CDR3 spans 16 residues. In germline, CDR1 is MNHNY, CDR2 SVGAGI (reference sequence).

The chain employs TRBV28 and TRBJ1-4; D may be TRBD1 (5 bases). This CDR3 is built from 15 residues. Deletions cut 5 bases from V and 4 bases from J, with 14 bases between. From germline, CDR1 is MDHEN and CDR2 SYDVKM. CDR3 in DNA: TGTGCCAGCAGTAGAGTACAGGAGATTAATGAAAAACTGTTTTTT. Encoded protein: CASSRVQEINEKLFF.

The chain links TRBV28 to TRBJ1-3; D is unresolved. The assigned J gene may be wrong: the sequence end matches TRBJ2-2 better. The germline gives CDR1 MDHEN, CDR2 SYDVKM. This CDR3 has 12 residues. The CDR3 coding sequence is TGTGCCAGCAGATCGGCTGTCGGGGAGCTGTTTTTT. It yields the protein CASRSAVGELFF.